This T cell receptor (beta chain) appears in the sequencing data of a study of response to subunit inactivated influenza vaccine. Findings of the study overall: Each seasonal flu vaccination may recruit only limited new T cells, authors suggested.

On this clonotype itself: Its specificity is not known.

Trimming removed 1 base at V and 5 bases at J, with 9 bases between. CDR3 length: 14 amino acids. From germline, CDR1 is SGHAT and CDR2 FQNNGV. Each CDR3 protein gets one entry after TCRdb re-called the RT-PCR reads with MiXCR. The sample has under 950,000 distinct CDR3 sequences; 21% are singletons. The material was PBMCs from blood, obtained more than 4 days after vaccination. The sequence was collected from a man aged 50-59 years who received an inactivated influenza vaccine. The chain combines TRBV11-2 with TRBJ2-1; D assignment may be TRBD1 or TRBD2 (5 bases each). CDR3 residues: CASSLGGPNNEQFF. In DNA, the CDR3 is TGTGCCAGCAGCTTAGGGGGACCAAACAATGAGCAGTTCTTC.